The 11 T cell receptor beta chains in this list originate from one sample, sequenced in a study of CD8+ T cells in alopecia areata listed by TCRdb under 2018. Cells from mouse cutaneous lymph nodes were pooled, stained for CD4, CD8alpha, NKG2D, NKG2ACE and other markers, and then sorted on a BD Influx. The library was built by means of the immunoSEQ multiplex PCR assay. RNA was extracted from all samples and reverse transcribed into cDNA, which served as template for TCR sequencing. Imported from immuneACCESS, the table was reduced by TCRdb to in-frame sequences with V and J called. These copies leave out some clones; in studies compared against another copy, an unresolved V gene accounts for under half, and the cause of the remainder is not known. The table shows around 290,000 clones here, with no singletons. 0.9% to 1.5% of the sample lies in the top ten. Sequenced: CD4+ T cells sorted from a lymph node. Receptor source: a C3H/HeJ mouse with alopecia areata. These mice carry the MHC haplotype H2-k.

This clone showed up many times. The genes and germline here are from mouse. The read terminates 4 residues before the CDR3 end, so the remaining end is supplied by the germline J gene. V and J are TRBV13-1 and TRBJ2-7, with 8 bases lining up with TRBD2. CDR1 and CDR2 (germline): NSHNY, SYGAGN. The CDR3 has 11 residues. The CDR3 loop reads CAITGGYEQYF. The sequenced CDR3 bases are TGTGCCATCACTGGGGGTTAT.

This clone appeared many times. The gene names here belong to mouse. The CDR3 goes on 4 residues after the read ends, and that part is filled in from the germline J gene. The sample has other DNA sequences that encode this CDR3 too. J is TRBJ2-2 and V is TRBV1; 7 bases align to TRBD1. CDR1 NSQYPW and CDR2 LRSPGD come from the germline V gene (reference sequence). CDR3 length: 15 amino acids. The V segment lost 3 bases and the J segment 0 bases; nucleotides outside the gene matches: 1. This CDR3 reads CTCSAGTANTGQLYF. The sequenced part of the CDR3 DNA is TGCACCTGCAGTGCCGGGACAGCAAACACCGGG. Variable domain in full (rest from reference TRBV1 and TRBJ2-2): VTLLEQNPRWRLVPRGQAVNLRCILKNSQYPWMSWYQQDLQKQLQWLFTLRSPGDKEVKSLPGADYLATRVTDTELRLQVANMSQGRTLYCTCSAGTANTGQLYFGEGSKLTVL.

Comments on this clone: Mouse gene names apply. The CDR3 end is not reached by the read, which stops 4 residues before it; the germline J gene fills it in. At the DNA level, this CDR3 is encoded by other sequences in the same sample as well. The rearrangement links TRBV13-3 to TRBJ2-3, with D perhaps TRBD1 (6 bases). Trimming stripped 2 bases from V and 0 bases from J, with 10 bases between. CDR3 length: 15 residues. The germline V gene has CDR1 NNHDY and CDR2 SYVADS. CDR3 bases read: TGTGCCAGCAGTGACGCCAGGGGAAGTGCAGAA. It specifies CASSDARGSAE. From start to end, the CDR3 is CASSDARGSAETLYF.

This clone was found a few times. The junction departs from the called germline gene at one end, perhaps through a read error. These gene names are mouse names. The CDR3 protein is CTRSADGVSSDYTF. The sequenced part of the CDR3 DNA is TGCACCCGCAGTGCAGATGGGGTGAGCTCC. The V and J genes are TRBV1 and TRBJ1-2; no clear D. The CDR3 end falls 4 residues outside the read, so it is completed with the germline J gene. The CDR3 totals 14 residues. Germline V gene lookup returns CDR1 NSQYPW and CDR2 LRSPGD (reference sequence).

In regard to this clone: Gene labels here are mouse ones. Coverage ceases 4 residues before the CDR3 finishes, and the germline J gene fills in the end. The chain employs TRBV31 and TRBJ2-3; no firm D call. The CDR3 is made up of 13 amino acids. CDR1 and CDR2 from the germline V gene are GKSSPN and SITVG. The V gene lost 5 bases and the J gene lost 0 bases, with 9 bases spanning the gap. CDR3 loop: CAWVNSSAETLYF. The DNA read from the CDR3 is TGTGCCTGGGTCAACAGTAGTGCAGAA.

This clone has only a few counts. Gene names and germline refer to mouse. The read is 4 residues too short to cover the CDR3 end, so that end is filled in from the germline J gene. The chain employs TRBV5 and TRBJ2-3; 10 positions agree with TRBD2. V gave up 0 bases and J gave up 0 bases; unmatched junction bases: 6. Looked up from germline, CDR1 is LGHNA and CDR2 is YNLKQL (reference sequence). The CDR3 extends over 18 amino acids. The CDR3: CASSQDAGLGTSAETLYF. The sequenced part of the CDR3 DNA is TGTGCCAGCAGCCAAGATGCGGGACTGGGGACTAGTGCAGAA.

Turning to this clone: Gene names and germline match the mouse. Coverage ceases 4 residues before the CDR3 finishes, and the germline J gene fills in the end. This same CDR3 is encoded by further DNA sequences in the sample. The chain joins TRBV1 to TRBJ2-1; 8 bases line up with TRBD2. Germline V gives CDR1 NSQYPW, CDR2 LRSPGD (reference sequence). Losses at the gene ends were 3 bases for V and 1 base for J; bases not matched to a gene: 2. The CDR3 consists of 15 residues. CDR3 DNA, as far as it was read: TGCACCTGCAGTGCTCCTGGGGGGAACTATGCT. Protein: CTCSAPGGNYA. The whole CDR3 is CTCSAPGGNYAEQFF.

On this clone: These gene names are mouse names. The CDR3 end lies 4 residues beyond the end of the read and is filled in from the germline J gene. The sample carries other DNA sequences with the same CDR3. The rearrangement uses TRBV19 and TRBJ2-1; 9 positions agree with TRBD2. V dropped 4 bases and J dropped 2; count of bases not matched to a gene: 1. The CDR3 consists of 14 residues. CDR1 and CDR2 (germline): FNHDT, SITEND (reference sequence). Incomplete CDR3 DNA: TGTGCCAGCAGTCGGGACTGGGACTATGCT. Its protein is CASSRDWDYA. The full CDR3 protein reads CASSRDWDYAEQFF. Drawing the rest from reference TRBV19 and TRBJ2-1, the complete variable domain is GGIITQTPKFLIGQEGQKLTLKCQQNFNHDTMYWYRQDSGKGLRLIYYSITENDLQKGDLSEGYDASREKKSSFSLTVTSAQKNEMAVFLCASSRDWDYAEQFFGPGTRLTVL.

Note on this clone: Genes and germline come from the mouse. The CDR3 loop reads CTCSDRVGAETLYF. The CDR3 bases that were read are TGCACCTGCAGTGACAGGGTTGGTGCAGAA. The chain has TRBV1 and TRBJ2-3, with D possibly TRBD1 on 6 matching bases. The missing CDR3 end, 4 residues past where the read stops, is filled in from the germline J gene. The CDR3 covers 14 residues. V gave up 4 bases and J gave up 1 base, with 9 bases separating them. Germline V CDR1 and CDR2: NSQYPW, LRSPGD (reference sequence).

Remarks on this clone: Genes and germline come from the mouse. The CDR3 end is not reached by the read, which stops 4 residues before it; the germline J gene fills it in. This CDR3 is also generated by other DNA sequences in the sample. V is TRBV13-1 and J is TRBJ1-1, with 8 nucleotides matching TRBD1. Germline-derived CDR1 and CDR2 are NSHNY and SYGAGN. The CDR3 extends over 14 amino acids. V trimming: 0 bases; J trimming: 4 bases; junction bases outside the gene matches: 2. CDR3 residues: CASSDAQGVTEVFF. CDR3 DNA, as far as it was read: TGTGCCAGCAGTGATGCACAGGGGGTCACA.

This clone was seen only a few times. The gene names here belong to mouse. The CDR3 goes on 4 residues after the read ends, and that part is filled in from the germline J gene. In the same sample, other DNA sequences code for this CDR3. V gene TRBV13-1 combines with J gene TRBJ2-1, with 10 positions matching TRBD2. V shed 0 bases, J shed 4 bases, and the junction held 4 bases outside the gene matches. CDR3 length: 16 residues. Germline CDR1 is NSHNY and CDR2 is SYGAGN. This chain's CDR3 is CASSDAGGALYAEQFF. Partial CDR3 DNA: TGTGCCAGCAGTGATGCTGGGGGGGCCCTTTATGCT.